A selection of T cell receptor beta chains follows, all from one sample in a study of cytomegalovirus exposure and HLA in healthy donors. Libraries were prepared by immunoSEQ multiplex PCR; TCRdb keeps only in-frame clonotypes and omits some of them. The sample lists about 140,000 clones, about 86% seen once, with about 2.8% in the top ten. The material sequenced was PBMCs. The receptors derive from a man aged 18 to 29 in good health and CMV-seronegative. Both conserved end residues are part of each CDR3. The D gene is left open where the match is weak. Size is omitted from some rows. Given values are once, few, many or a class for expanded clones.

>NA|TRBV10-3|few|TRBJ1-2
TGTGCCATCAGTGAGTCTGTGAGTGGCTACACCTTC
CAISESVSGYTF
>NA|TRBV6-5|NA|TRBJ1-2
TGTGCCAGCAGGCCGGGACAAGTTTATGGCTACACCTTC
CASRPGQVYGYTF
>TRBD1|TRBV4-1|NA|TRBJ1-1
TGCGCCAGCAGCCCACAAGTTGACAGGGGAGGGGCCACTGAAGCTTTCTTT
CASSPQVDRGGATEAFF
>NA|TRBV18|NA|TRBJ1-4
TGTGCCAGCTCACGACCGGGACTGACTAATGAAAAACTGTTTTTT
CASSRPGLTNEKLFF
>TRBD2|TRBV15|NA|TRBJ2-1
TGTGCCACCAGCAGAGTGACTAGCGGGAAGGTGCAGTTCTTC
CATSRVTSGKVQFF
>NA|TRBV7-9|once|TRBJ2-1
TGTGCCAGCAGTGCACACGGGACAAGTGAGCAGTTCTTC
CASSAHGTSEQFF
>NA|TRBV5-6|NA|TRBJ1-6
TGTGCCAGCAGCATTCTGTCAGGGGAACCCAATTCACCCCTCCACTTT
CASSILSGEPNSPLHF
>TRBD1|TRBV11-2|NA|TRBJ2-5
TGTGCCAGCAGCTCCCCCCCACAGGGGGCCGGTGAGACCCAGTACTTC
CASSSPPQGAGETQYF
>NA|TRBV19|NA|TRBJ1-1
TGTGCCAGTAAGTGGGGGGGTTTAGGCACTGAAGCTTTCTTT
CASKWGGLGTEAFF
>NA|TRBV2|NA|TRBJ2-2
TGTGCCAGGGGCACCAGCGGCGGTACGAACACCGGGGAGCTGTTTTTT
CARGTSGGTNTGELFF
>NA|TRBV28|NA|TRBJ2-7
TGTGCCAGCAGTCCCGCTGGGGAGAGCTCCTACGAGCAGTACTTC
CASSPAGESSYEQYF
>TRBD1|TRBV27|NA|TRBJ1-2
TGTGCCAGCAGTCCAGGACAGGGGAGCAGTATAGGCTACACCTTC
CASSPGQGSSIGYTF
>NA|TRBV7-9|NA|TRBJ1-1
TGTGCCAGCAGCCTAAGTCCAGGGGCCACTGAAGCTTTCTTT
CASSLSPGATEAFF
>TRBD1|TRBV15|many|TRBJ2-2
TGTGCCACCAGCAGTGGACAGGGCCACACCGGGGAGCTGTTTTTT
CATSSGQGHTGELFF
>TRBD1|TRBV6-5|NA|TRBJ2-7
TGTGCCAGCAGGCGACAGGGGAACGAGCAGTACTTC
CASRRQGNEQYF
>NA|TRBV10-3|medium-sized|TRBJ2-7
TGTGCCATCGCCCCGGGACCCCGGAGGGACGAGCAGTACTTC
CAIAPGPRRDEQYF
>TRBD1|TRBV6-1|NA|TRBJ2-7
TGTGCCAGCAGTACGACAGGGGGAGCACGCTACGAGCAGTACTTC
CASSTTGGARYEQYF
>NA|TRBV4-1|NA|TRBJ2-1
TGCGCCAGCAGCCAAGTCTCGGGGGGCATCGATGAGCAGTTCTTC
CASSQVSGGIDEQFF
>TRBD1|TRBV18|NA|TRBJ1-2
TGTGCCAGCTCACCACCCTCTCTGGACAGGAGAGCCTATGGCTACACCTTC
CASSPPSLDRRAYGYTF
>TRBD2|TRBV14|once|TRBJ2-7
TGTGCCAGCAGCGCGGGACTAGCGGGTAACTCCTACGAGCAGTACTTC
CASSAGLAGNSYEQYF
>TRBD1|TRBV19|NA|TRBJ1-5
TGTGCCAGTAGTTCATGGACAGGGCGGGTGGATCAGCCCCAGCATTTT
CASSSWTGRVDQPQHF
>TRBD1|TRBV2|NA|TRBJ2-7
TGTGCCAGCGCCGTTAAGGGACAGGGACCCTACGAGCAGTACTTC
CASAVKGQGPYEQYF
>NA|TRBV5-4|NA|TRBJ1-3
TGTGCCAGCAGCTCTATGACGGGCTCTGGAAACACCATATATTTT
CASSSMTGSGNTIYF
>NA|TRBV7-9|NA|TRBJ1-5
TGTGCCAGCAGCTCACAAAGTTGGCAGCCCCAGCATTTT
CASSSQSWQPQHF
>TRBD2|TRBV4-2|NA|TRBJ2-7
TGTGCCAGCAGCCTGACTAGCGACTACGAGCAGTACTTC
CASSLTSDYEQYF
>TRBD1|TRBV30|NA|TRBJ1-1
TGTGCCTGGAGTGTACGGGCGACAGGGAAAGCTTTCTTT
CAWSVRATGKAFF
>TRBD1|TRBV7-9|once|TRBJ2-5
TGTGCCAGCAGCTGGGGACAGGGATTGGGAGAGACCCAGTACTTC
CASSWGQGLGETQYF
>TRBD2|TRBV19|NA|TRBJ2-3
TGTGCCAGTAGAAGGGGACTAGCGGGAGGCCGGGATACGCAGTATTTT
CASRRGLAGGRDTQYF